Below, 32 T cell receptor beta chains from the same sample are listed, as sequenced in a study of spatial heterogeneity in lung cancer. Time point of the sample: sample taken at primary tumor resection. Tumor, nontumor lung or frozen PBMC supplied whole RNA, sequenced without sorting. MiXCR was run by TCRdb on the 5' RACE reads, yielding one entry per CDR3 protein. The sample has some 28,000 distinct CDR3 sequences, approximately 8.1% seen once. The sample here was PBMCs, taken at surgery. The receptors were sampled from a female donor with early-stage non-small cell lung cancer.

The chain has TRBV28 and TRBJ2-1; 11 bases fit TRBD2. After removal of 6 bases from V and 5 bases from J, the junction contained 9 bases not matched to a gene. Germline V lookup: CDR1 MDHEN, CDR2 SYDVKM. CDR3 length: 16 amino acids. CDR3 DNA sequence: TGTGCCAGCAGCCTTCCCTTACTAGCGGGAGACAATGAGCAGTTCTTC. Amino acids: CASSLPLLAGDNEQFF.

This clonotype came up a few times. This chain connects TRBV5-5 to TRBJ1-6, with no clear D. The CDR3 loop spans 13 amino acids. The V and J ends lost 6 bases and 6 bases respectively, with 10 bases between them. Germline-derived CDR1 and CDR2 are SGHKS and YYEKEE (reference sequence). CDR3 bases: TGTGCCAGCAATCCTTGGGGTAATTCACCCCTCCACTTT. This codes for CASNPWGNSPLHF.

This clonotype was counted many times. The rearrangement uses TRBV2 and TRBJ2-1, with TRBD2 identical over 11 bases. This CDR3 contains 15 residues. Germline V gene lookup returns CDR1 SNHLY and CDR2 FYNNEI. V shed 6 bases, J shed 1 base, and the junction held 2 bases outside the gene matches. CDR3 in amino acids: CASSLAGGSYNEQFF. For the CDR3, the DNA is TGTGCCAGCAGCCTAGCGGGAGGATCCTACAATGAGCAGTTCTTC. Filled out from reference TRBV2 and TRBJ2-1, the complete variable domain reads EPEVTQTPSHQVTQMGQEVILRCVPISNHLYFYWYRQILGQKVEFLVSFYNNEISEKSEIFDDQFSVERPDGSNFTLKIRSTKLEDSAMYFCASSLAGGSYNEQFFGPGTRLTVL.

Ten or more counts support this clonotype. The chain links TRBV7-8 to TRBJ2-3, with TRBD2 matching 10 bases. Per germline, CDR1 SGHVS and CDR2 FQNEAQ. This CDR3 region has 15 residues. With 5 bases clipped from V and 6 bases from J, the junction kept 8 bases outside the gene matches. This chain's CDR3 is CASSISSGSIDTQYF. CDR3 nucleotide sequence: TGTGCCAGCAGCATATCTAGCGGGAGTATCGATACGCAGTATTTT. The whole variable domain, remainder taken from reference TRBV7-8 and TRBJ2-3, is GAGVSQSPRYKVAKRGQDVALRCDPISGHVSLFWYQQALGQGPEFLTYFQNEAQLDKSGLPSDRFFAERPEGSVSTLKIQRTQQEDSAVYLCASSISSGSIDTQYFGPGTRLTVL.

This clonotype was seen repeatedly, ten times or more. V is TRBV20-1 and J is TRBJ2-1; 11 positions match TRBD2. Germline trimming cut 6 bases from V and 4 bases from J; bases unmatched to any gene: 11. CDR3 length equals 16 residues. Per germline, CDR1 DFQATT and CDR2 SNEGSKA (reference sequence). The CDR3 spells CSAVIAGGPSYNEQFF. The CDR3 DNA reads as TGCAGTGCCGTAATAGCGGGAGGGCCGTCTTACAATGAGCAGTTCTTC.

This clonotype was counted only a few times. The chain has TRBV19 and TRBJ1-5; 8 bases are shared with TRBD1. The V segment lost 5 bases and the J segment 3 bases; nucleotides outside the gene matches: 15. This CDR3 contains 18 residues. Germline values: CDR1 LNHDA, CDR2 SQIVND (reference sequence). Here the CDR3 reads CASSPNRGFIRSNQPQHF. The DNA of the CDR3 is TGTGCCAGTAGTCCCAACAGGGGGTTTATTCGGTCCAATCAGCCCCAGCATTTT.

There are many counts of this clonotype. The V and J genes are TRBV29-1 and TRBJ2-7; D unclear. CDR1 is SQVTM and CDR2 is ANQGSEA in the germline V gene. CDR3 length equals 13 residues. Between the trimmed V and J ends, which lost 4 bases and 1 base, there was a span of 11 bases. CDR3 sequence (DNA): TGCAGCGTTGGGGCAAGCCATTCCTACGAGCAGTACTTC. It is translated as CSVGASHSYEQYF.

This clonotype was picked up many times. The chain links TRBV12-3 or TRBV12-4 to TRBJ2-1; D may be TRBD2 (6 bases). CDR3 length: 13 residues. V was trimmed by 7 bases and J by 7 bases, leaving 14 bases between them. The DNA of the CDR3 is TGTGCCAGCAATGTTTATGGGAGGAATGAGCAGTTCTTC. Protein product: CASNVYGRNEQFF.

A note on this clonotype: One base away lies a much larger clone, so this may be a sequencing read error. J is TRBJ1-1 and V is TRBV28; unclear D gene. V lost 7 bases and J lost 5, with 8 bases in between. The CDR3 sequence is 11 residues long. From germline, CDR1 is MDHEN and CDR2 SYDVKM. The CDR3 region has the DNA TGTGCCAGCACACACCTTACTGAAGCTTTCTTT. Amino acids: CASTHLTEAFF.

The J gene is TRBJ1-6, the V gene TRBV20-1; D is unresolved. The CDR3 spans 17 residues. Germline lookup yields CDR1 DFQATT and CDR2 SNEGSKA (reference sequence). Trimming shortened V by 4 bases and J by 6 bases, and 22 bases separated the two germline ends. The CDR3, as DNA: TGCAGTGCTATACTGGGGTTACAAGTTGTAGTTAATTCACCCCTCCACTTT. Protein: CSAILGLQVVVNSPLHF.

This clonotype occurred many times. This chain connects TRBV2 to TRBJ2-2; no clear D. In germline, CDR1 is SNHLY, CDR2 FYNNEI. The CDR3 has 14 amino acids. The ends were cut back, 5 bases at V and 1 base at J, with 8 bases in the middle. The chain's CDR3 is CASSIRQNTGELFF. The CDR3 nucleotides read TGTGCCAGCAGTATCCGACAGAACACCGGGGAGCTGTTTTTT.

This clonotype was seen a few times. The chain recombines TRBV18 with TRBJ1-2; TRBD1 is a possible D gene (5 bases). The germline CDR1 and CDR2 sequences are KGHSH and LQKENI. The CDR3 sequence is 16 residues long. Between the trimmed V and J ends, which lost 5 bases and 4 bases, there was a span of 20 bases. The CDR3 DNA reads as TGTGCCAGCTCATCACGTTCCGGGGCCGGGATCTATGGCTACACCTTC. It yields the protein CASSSRSGAGIYGYTF.

With respect to this clonotype: A much bigger clone sits one base away, suggesting this may be a read error. This chain links TRBV29-1 with TRBJ1-1, with D tentatively TRBD1 (5 bases). CDR1 is SQVTM and CDR2 is ANQGSEA in the germline V gene. The CDR3 totals 14 residues. V was cut by 4 bases and J by 0 bases, with 12 bases left in between. The CDR3 loop reads CSVVGVSMNTEAFF. The CDR3 DNA sequence: TGCAGCGTTGTGGGGGTGTCGATGAACACTGAAGCTTTCTTT. The whole variable domain, filled in from reference TRBV29-1 and TRBJ1-1, reads SAVISQKPSRDICQRGTSLTIQCQVDSQVTMMFWYRQQPGQSLTLIATANQGSEATYESGFVIDKFPISRPNLTFSTLTVSNMSPEDSSIYLCSVVGVSMNTEAFFGQGTRLTVV.

This chain joins TRBV20-1 and TRBJ1-5; maybe TRBD1 (5 bases). The CDR3 has 15 amino acids. Germline CDR1 is DFQATT and CDR2 is SNEGSKA (reference sequence). Trimming took off 1 base at V and 5 bases at J, with 15 bases between the two ends. The CDR3 nucleotides read TGCAGTGCTAGAGTTGGGGGTCGCGGGGATCAGCCCCAGCATTTT. This gives the protein CSARVGGRGDQPQHF.

This clonotype was counted a few times. One end of the junction varies from germline; a read error may be responsible. The J gene is TRBJ2-7, the V gene TRBV28; D is uncertain. Germline assignment: CDR1 MDHEN and CDR2 SYDVKM. This CDR3 is built from 10 residues. In DNA, the CDR3 is TGTGCCACCAGTAACTACGGGCAGTACTTC. Amino acid sequence: CATSNYGQYF.

The gene calls are TRBV30 and TRBJ2-5, with D possibly TRBD1 on 6 matching bases. Looked up from germline, CDR1 is GTSNPN and CDR2 is SVGIG (reference sequence). The length of the CDR3 is 13 residues. V lost 3 bases and J lost 4, with 12 bases in between. CDR3 protein: CAWSVQGRETQYF. The CDR3 DNA follows: TGTGCCTGGAGCGTACAGGGACGAGAGACCCAGTACTTC.

This clonotype was seen only a few times. The chain combines TRBV12-3 or TRBV12-4 with TRBJ1-1; tentatively, D is TRBD1 (6 bases). The CDR3 is 11 amino acids. V lost 5 bases and J lost 11, with 12 bases in between. This chain's CDR3 is CASSARGGAFF. In DNA, the CDR3 is TGTGCCAGCAGTGCCAGGGGTGGGGCTTTCTTT.

This clonotype was recorded at least ten times. This sequence joins TRBV7-2 and TRBJ2-3, with TRBD1 matching over 8 bases. Germline V gene sequence: CDR1 SGHTA, CDR2 FQGNSA. V lost 6 bases to trimming and J lost 0 bases; unmatched junction nucleotides: 8. The CDR3 has 16 amino acids. The CDR3 region is CASRKTGASSTDTQYF. The CDR3 nucleotides are TGTGCCAGCAGAAAGACAGGGGCATCGAGCACAGATACGCAGTATTTT.

This clonotype was detected ten times or more. The chain is built from TRBV6-5 and TRBJ2-7, with 7 bases identical to TRBD1. The CDR3 is 14 residues long. From germline, CDR1 is MNHEY and CDR2 SVGAGI. V gave up 6 bases and J gave up 0 bases; unmatched junction bases: 5. This CDR3 reads CASSSGQASYEQYV. The DNA of the CDR3 is TGTGCCAGCAGCTCAGGACAGGCCTCCTACGAGCAGTACGTC.

This clonotype was seen ten or more times. The V and J genes are TRBV12-3 or TRBV12-4 and TRBJ2-3, with D unresolved. V lost 3 bases and J 2 bases, leaving 9 bases between the germline ends. The CDR3 runs to 14 residues. This CDR3 reads CASSFGPNTDTQYF. The CDR3 region has the DNA TGTGCCAGCAGTTTTGGACCGAACACAGATACGCAGTATTTT.

The chain couples TRBV5-1 to TRBJ1-4; 7 nucleotides agree with TRBD1. V lost 7 bases, J lost 7 bases, and 13 bases stayed unmatched. The germline V gene has CDR1 SGHRS and CDR2 YFSETQ. CDR3 length equals 15 residues. Here the CDR3 DNA reads TGCGCCAGCCGAGTAGGGGGCCGTAAGGGTGAAAAACTGTTTTTT. Amino acid sequence: CASRVGGRKGEKLFF.

The table lists this clonotype with many counts. In nucleotides, the CDR3 is TGTGCCAGCAGCATAAATAGCGGGAGGAACACAGATACGCAGTATTTT. This codes for CASSINSGRNTDTQYF. The genes are TRBV7-8 and TRBJ2-3; TRBD2 matches 10 bases. The junction had 7 bases not matched to a gene; V was cut back by 5 bases and J by 2 bases. The CDR3 consists of 16 residues. Germline CDR1 SGHVS, CDR2 FQNEAQ.

In its sample, this clonotype was seen many times. The V and J genes are TRBV27 and TRBJ2-4; 8 nucleotides agree with TRBD2. Germline V gives CDR1 MNHEY, CDR2 SMNVEV (reference sequence). This CDR3 has 14 amino acids. V gave up 5 bases and J gave up 9 bases; unmatched junction bases: 9. The CDR3: CASSPLGLEGIQYF. The CDR3 coding sequence is TGTGCCAGCAGTCCCCTGGGACTAGAGGGCATTCAGTACTTC.

The V and J genes are TRBV29-1 and TRBJ1-1; D is unclear. V dropped 7 bases and J dropped 11 bases, with 17 bases sitting between them. Germline assignment: CDR1 SQVTM and CDR2 ANQGSEA. The length of the CDR3 is 11 residues. The DNA of the CDR3 is TGCAGCGGTGTGACATGGCCGGAGGCTTTCTTT. This encodes CSGVTWPEAFF. Supplemented by reference TRBV29-1 and TRBJ1-1, the full variable domain reads SAVISQKPSRDICQRGTSLTIQCQVDSQVTMMFWYRQQPGQSLTLIATANQGSEATYESGFVIDKFPISRPNLTFSTLTVSNMSPEDSSIYLCSGVTWPEAFFGQGTRLTVV.

The chain combines TRBV11-2 with TRBJ1-6, with D unclear. Germline V gene data show CDR1 as SGHAT and CDR2 as FQNNGV. This CDR3 spans 15 amino acids. The V end was cut by 3 bases, the J end by 10 bases, with 16 bases between. The CDR3 coding sequence is TGTGCCAGCAGCTTTAGAGCCGGGTATGGCTCACCCCTCCACTTT. Amino acid sequence: CASSFRAGYGSPLHF.

This clonotype has at least ten counts. The chain combines TRBV5-1 with TRBJ2-7, with a possible D match to TRBD1 (6 bases). The CDR3 is 15 residues long. In germline, CDR1 is SGHRS, CDR2 YFSETQ. V shed 2 bases and J shed 6 bases, with 18 bases lying between them. The CDR3 here is CASSLTLQGNGEQYF. The CDR3 bases are TGCGCCAGCAGCTTAACCCTACAGGGCAATGGCGAGCAGTACTTC.

This clonotype was picked up many times. The chain carries TRBV20-1 and TRBJ2-3, with 13 bases matching TRBD2. The germline V gene encodes CDR1 DFQATT and CDR2 SNEGSKA (reference sequence). The V and J ends lost 5 bases and 7 bases, in that order; junction bases with no gene match: 12. CDR3 length equals 16 residues. CDR3 DNA: TGCAGTGCTCGACTACCGGGACTAGCGGGGCAAAATACGCAGTATTTT. This gives the protein CSARLPGLAGQNTQYF.

The chain carries TRBV6-1 and TRBJ2-3; TRBD2 is a possible D gene (6 bases). The CDR3 covers 13 residues. V lost 3 bases, J lost 4 bases, and 8 bases lay in between. Per the germline V gene, CDR1 is MNHNS and CDR2 is SASEGT. The CDR3 bases are TGTGCCAGCAGTGAGTGGGACTCAGATACGCAGTATTTT. This gives the protein CASSEWDSDTQYF.

This clonotype appeared a few times. This chain uses TRBV3-1 with TRBJ2-1, with TRBD2 matching 13 bases. The length of the CDR3 is 17 residues. V shed 1 base and J 2 bases; nucleotides not matched to a gene: 2. CDR1 is LGHDT and CDR2 is YNNKEL in the germline V gene (reference sequence). CDR3 amino acids: CASSQGTSGRAYNEQFF. The DNA for the CDR3 is TGTGCCAGCAGCCAAGGGACTAGCGGGAGAGCCTACAATGAGCAGTTCTTC.

In its sample, this clonotype was seen many times. This chain uses TRBV3-1 with TRBJ2-7; TRBD1 matches at 7 bases. The CDR3 consists of 13 residues. Germline V gene sequence: CDR1 LGHDT, CDR2 YNNKEL (reference sequence). V lost 4 bases and J lost 7; bases outside the gene matches: 7. In nucleotides, the CDR3 is TGTGCCAGCAGCCTTACGAACAGGGGAGAGCAGTACTTC. Protein sequence: CASSLTNRGEQYF.

The rearrangement joins TRBV2 to TRBJ2-1, with D unclear. CDR3 length equals 12 residues. From germline, CDR1 is SNHLY and CDR2 FYNNEI. Deletions cut 9 bases from V and 3 bases from J, with 9 bases between. The DNA of the CDR3 is TGTGCCAGAAATGACATCTACAATGAGCAGTTCTTC. Protein sequence: CARNDIYNEQFF.

This clonotype was seen ten or more times. The V call is TRBV7-9, the J call TRBJ2-6, with 11 bases identical to TRBD1. Germline V gene data show CDR1 as SEHNR and CDR2 as FQNEAQ (reference sequence). Trimming at V came to 6 bases and at J to 3 bases, leaving 16 bases not matched to a gene. This CDR3 spans 20 amino acids. This CDR3 is CASSHIRFGQGAHGANVLTF. The CDR3 bases are TGTGCCAGCAGTCATATAAGGTTCGGACAGGGGGCGCATGGGGCCAACGTCCTGACTTTC.